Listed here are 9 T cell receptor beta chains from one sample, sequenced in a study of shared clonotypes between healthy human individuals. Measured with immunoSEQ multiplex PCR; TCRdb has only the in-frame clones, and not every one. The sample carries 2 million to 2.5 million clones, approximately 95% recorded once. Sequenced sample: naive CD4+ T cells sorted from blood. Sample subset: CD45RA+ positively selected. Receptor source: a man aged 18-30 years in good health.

CDR3 coding DNA: TGCGCCAGCAGTGAGTCGATCGGTCGTTTTGGTCGGTATTTT. This sequence encodes CASSESIGRFGRYF. This chain connects TRBV10-2 to TRBJ2-3; D not certain. Trimming took off 0 bases at V and 14 bases at J, with 18 bases between the two ends. This CDR3 has 14 residues. Germline CDR1 WSHSY, CDR2 SAAADI.

CDR3 bases: TGTGCCAGCCGCAAGGGCAATCAGCCCCAGCATTTT. Its translation: CASRKGNQPQHF. The chain links TRBV6-6 to TRBJ1-5; D ambiguous. Germline lookup yields CDR1 MNHNY and CDR2 SVGAGI (reference sequence). The V end lost 8 bases, the J end lost 2 bases, and 7 bases lay between the germline ends. This CDR3 spans 12 amino acids.

CDR3 sequence: CASSIGTGWGYTF. CDR3 DNA: TGTGCCAGTAGTATTGGGACAGGGTGGGGCTACACCTTC. The V and J genes are TRBV19 and TRBJ1-2, with 9 bases lining up with TRBD1. Trimming at V came to 3 bases and at J to 8 bases, leaving 4 bases not matched to a gene. Germline CDR1 reads LNHDA; CDR2 reads SQIVND (reference sequence). CDR3 size: 13 residues.

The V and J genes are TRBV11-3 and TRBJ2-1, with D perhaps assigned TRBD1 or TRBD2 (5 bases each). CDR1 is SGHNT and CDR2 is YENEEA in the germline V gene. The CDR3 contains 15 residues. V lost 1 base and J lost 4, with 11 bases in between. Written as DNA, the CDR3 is TGTGCCAGCAGCTTAGGCACGGGACCATACAATGAGCAGTTCTTC. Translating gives CASSLGTGPYNEQFF. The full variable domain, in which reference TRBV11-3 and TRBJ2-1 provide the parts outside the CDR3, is EAGVVQSPRYKIIEKKQPVAFWCNPISGHNTLYWYLQNLGQGPELLIRYENEEAVDDSQLPKDRFSAERLKGVDSTLKIQPAELGDSAVYLCASSLGTGPYNEQFFGPGTRLTVL.

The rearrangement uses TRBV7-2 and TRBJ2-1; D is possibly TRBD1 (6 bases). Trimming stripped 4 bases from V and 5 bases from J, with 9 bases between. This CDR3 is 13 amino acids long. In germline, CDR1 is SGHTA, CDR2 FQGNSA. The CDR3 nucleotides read TGTGCCAGCAGCTCTAACAGGGACAATGAGCAGTTCTTC. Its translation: CASSSNRDNEQFF.

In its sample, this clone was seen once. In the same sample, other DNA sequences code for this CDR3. CDR3 residues: CAWTRDSLNYGYTF. The CDR3 nucleotides are TGTGCCTGGACCCGGGACAGTTTAAACTATGGCTACACCTTC. V usage is TRBV30 and J usage is TRBJ1-2; TRBD1 matches 7 bases. Per the germline V gene, CDR1 is GTSNPN and CDR2 is SVGIG (reference sequence). The CDR3 consists of 14 residues. Unmatched junction bases numbered 7, after V lost 4 bases and J lost 2 bases.

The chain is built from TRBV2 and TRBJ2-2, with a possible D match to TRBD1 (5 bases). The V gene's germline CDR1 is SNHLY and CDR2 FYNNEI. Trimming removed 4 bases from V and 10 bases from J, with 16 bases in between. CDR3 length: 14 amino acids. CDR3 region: CASSGGRQYAELFF. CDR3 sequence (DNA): TGTGCCAGCAGTGGGGGCAGGCAGTACGCGGAGCTGTTTTTT. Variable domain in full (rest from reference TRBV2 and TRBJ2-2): EPEVTQTPSHQVTQMGQEVILRCVPISNHLYFYWYRQILGQKVEFLVSFYNNEISEKSEIFDDQFSVERPDGSNFTLKIRSTKLEDSAMYFCASSGGRQYAELFFGEGSRLTVL.

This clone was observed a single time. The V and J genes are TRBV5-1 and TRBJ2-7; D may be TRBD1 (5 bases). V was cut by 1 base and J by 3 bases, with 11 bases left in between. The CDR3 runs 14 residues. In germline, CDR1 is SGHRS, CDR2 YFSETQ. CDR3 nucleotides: TGCGCCAGCAGCTTGCGACAGTTCGACTACGAGCAGTACTTC. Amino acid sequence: CASSLRQFDYEQYF.

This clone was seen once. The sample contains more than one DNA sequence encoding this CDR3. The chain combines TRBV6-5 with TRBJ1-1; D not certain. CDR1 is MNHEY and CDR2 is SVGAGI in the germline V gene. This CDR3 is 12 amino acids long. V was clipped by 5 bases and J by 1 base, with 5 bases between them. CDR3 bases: TGTGCCAGCAGTCGCAAGAACACTGAAGCTTTCTTT. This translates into CASSRKNTEAFF.